The clone carrying this TCR beta chain was seen repeatedly, ten times or more. The study made its TCR cDNA through 5'RACE template switching. That step introduced a universal primer site along with UMIs. Using its own MiXCR run on the 5' RACE reads, TCRdb lists one record per CDR3 protein. This table holds about 350,000 distinct CDR3 sequences, roughly 10% found once. This specimen belongs to a study of T cells after yellow fever vaccination. Study at large: The authors prepared low-cell-number fractions using SMART-Seq v4 Ultra Low Input.

V shed 4 bases and J shed 0 bases, with 6 bases lying between them. The CDR3 runs to 14 residues. The sequence derives from a man between 18 and 35 years old who received the YFV17D yellow fever vaccine. The chain uses TRBV12-3 or TRBV12-4 and TRBJ2-2; possibly TRBD1 for D (6 bases). The sample in question was PBMCs, obtained on the day of the first yellow fever vaccination. The CDR3 coding sequence is TGTGCCAGCAGTTGGACAGCGAACACCGGGGAGCTGTTTTTT. Protein product: CASSWTANTGELFF.